The clone carrying this T cell receptor (beta chain) was counted a few times. Its matching antigen is unknown. Treatment here: approximately 10-day PBMC culture with coronavirus spike peptide pools or control peptides (ViraFEST assay). Investigators obtained the unexposed donor's CD4+ T cells before the COVID-19 pandemic (2011-2018). Germline V lookup: CDR1 MNHNS, CDR2 SASEGT. The CDR3 consists of 16 residues. V gave up 8 bases and J gave up 10 bases, with 24 bases separating them. This sample is drawn from a study of vaccination and CD4 T cells after COVID-19. Across the study: Post-vaccination specimens were collected at a median of approximately 66 days following dose two (range 14 to 241). SARS-CoV-2, HCoV-NL63, HCoV-OC43 and HCoV-229E supplied the overlapping spike peptides used to stimulate cells.

The Oncomine TCR Beta short-read assay sequenced DNA from cultured CD4+ T cells. One entry per CDR3 protein, called by TCRdb with MiXCR from the PCR reads. The repertoire holds more than 6,000 distinct CDR3 sequences, with about a third as singletons. What was sequenced was CD4+ T cells from blood, cultured in vitro. The V gene is TRBV6-1, the J gene TRBJ1-6, with D possibly TRBD1 on 5 matching bases. The TCR comes from a human donor in good health. The DNA for the CDR3 is TGTGCCAGCCTTGGCGGCAGGGAGTTTTCTCGCTCACCCCTCCACTTT. It translates to CASLGGREFSRSPLHF.